This TCR beta chain was identified in a study of blood T cell repertoires in COVID-19. Overall study: T cells, B-cell-depleted T cells, or PBMCs provided the cDNA or gDNA that served as material.

The CDR3 totals 15 residues. Trimming removed 1 base at V and 4 bases at J, with 14 bases between. Germline V gene data show CDR1 as SGHAT and CDR2 as FQNNGV. Method: immunoSEQ multiplex PCR; TCRdb's copy keeps in-frame clones and lacks some. The data hold about 130,000 clones, with more than 80% observed a single time. This TCR was recovered from a middle-aged man who had recovered from COVID-19. The V call is TRBV11-2, the J call TRBJ2-7; weak D call: TRBD1 (6 bases). The sample was PBMCs or T cells enriched from blood (not recorded which). The CDR3 sequence: CASSLGSGAMYEQYV. The CDR3 region has the DNA TGTGCCAGCAGCTTAGGATCAGGGGCGATGTACGAGCAGTACGTC.